Below, one T cell receptor (beta chain) is given with its context. Its antigen is still unknown. The data derive from a study of T cell responses to AZD1222 COVID-19 vaccine. For the study at large: Whether given at about 4 or about 12 weeks, second doses were pooled. Study results and caveats: Females made up more of the donors, who were largely white British, and clonal diversity may have come out too low.

Profiled with immunoSEQ multiplex PCR; TCRdb holds only in-frame clones, not every one. The table includes 140,000 to 150,000 clones, over 75% detected once. The CDR3 contains 14 residues. CDR1 is LNHDA and CDR2 is SQIVND in the germline V gene (reference sequence). Trimming removed 3 bases at V and 5 bases at J, with 13 bases between. Sequencing used peripheral blood, obtained on day 0 of AZD1222 vaccination. This sequence originates from an adult in good health. This chain joins TRBV19 and TRBJ2-5, with a tentative D call TRBD2 (6 bases). CDR3 region: CASSIWGDWETQYF. In DNA, the CDR3 is TGTGCCAGTAGTATTTGGGGGGATTGGGAGACCCAGTACTTC.